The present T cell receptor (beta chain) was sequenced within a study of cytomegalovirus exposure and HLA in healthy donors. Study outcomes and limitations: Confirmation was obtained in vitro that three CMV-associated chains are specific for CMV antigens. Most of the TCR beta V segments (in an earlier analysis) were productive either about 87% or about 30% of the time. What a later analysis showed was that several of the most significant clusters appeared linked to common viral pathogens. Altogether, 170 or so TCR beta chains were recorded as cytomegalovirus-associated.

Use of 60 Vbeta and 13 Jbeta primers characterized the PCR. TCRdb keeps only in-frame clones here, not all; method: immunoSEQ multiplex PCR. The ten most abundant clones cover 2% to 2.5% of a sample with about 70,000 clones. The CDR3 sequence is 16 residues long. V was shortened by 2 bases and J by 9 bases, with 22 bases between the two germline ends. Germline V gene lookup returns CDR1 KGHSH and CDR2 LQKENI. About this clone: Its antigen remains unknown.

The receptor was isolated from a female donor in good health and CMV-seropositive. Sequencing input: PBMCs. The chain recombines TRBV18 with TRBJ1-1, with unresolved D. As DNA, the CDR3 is TGTGCCAGCTCACCAACGATCGGGGATGGCTGGCAAAAAGCTTTCTTT. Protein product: CASSPTIGDGWQKAFF.